This T cell receptor beta chain was captured in a study of T cells in Graves' hyperthyroidism and ophthalmopathy (dated 2019 in TCRdb). Some background on the complete study: Peripheral blood samples were taken at the time of initial diagnosis, prior to any treatment. The 100 or so discovery patients were randomly divided into training and test sets at a 7:3 ratio. To identify TCR V-J signatures that set the groups apart, the researchers used a discovery cohort of 100 patients, made up of 43 with Graves' ophthalmopathy and some 55 with stable Graves' hyperthyroidism. Prospective prediction of ophthalmopathy was tested in an independent validation cohort of 18 to 20 hyperthyroidism patients and approximately 17 patients who later progressed to ophthalmopathy. After sampling, hyperthyroidism patients received methimazole starting at 30 mg daily, and ophthalmopathy patients received high-dose intravenous methylprednisolone. The paper describes TCR Vbeta CDR3 sequencing of 120 to 150 peripheral blood samples, made up of approximately 40 ophthalmopathy patients, roughly 75 hyperthyroidism patients and 17 progressor patients. In several Graves' hyperthyroidism patients, the study also compared T-cell repertoires from thyroid tissue with T-cell repertoires from blood. Findings and caveats that apply to the study as a whole: Sample size was not statistically predetermined, and blinding of investigators to group allocation was not performed. During validation, the model predicted progression to ophthalmopathy a median of about 5.9 months ahead of onset, with almost 71% sensitivity and about 75% specificity. Blood samples also contained most of the expanded thyroid clonotypes (frequency above 0.001), which suggests that blood repertoires may reflect thyroid immune responses. Ophthalmopathy was separated from stable hyperthyroidism by a 13 V-J signature model, with approximately 85% sensitivity and approximately 84% specificity obtained in cross-validation and 80%/75% obtained in testing.

This clonotype came up many times. What this receptor recognizes is not known. Base qualities were left out, and no much larger clone turns up one base away. CDR1 and CDR2 were assigned from the germline V gene as SNHLY and FYNNEI. The CDR3 runs 11 residues from the cysteine to the phenylalanine. The retained sequence is limited to the CDR3, 33 bases, with the frame set at the first base. V is shortened by 9 bases, J by 10 bases, and the region joining them spans 15 bases. Ophthalmopathy patients had moderately to severely active disease, with a Clinical Activity Score of 3 or more, a NOSPECS grade of 4 or more, and a disease duration of less than 3 months. Patients with uncontrolled infections, other autoimmune diseases, pregnancy or lactation were excluded. Diagnoses were established on the basis of clinical symptoms, serum thyroxine and TRAb, thyroid ultrasound, and orbital computed tomography. PBMCs were separated from around 9.1 ml of fresh peripheral blood using Ficoll-Paque density gradient centrifugation. Trizol reagent was used to extract total RNA, and RNA quality was then checked on an Agilent 2100 Bioanalyzer.

The TCR beta CDR3 regions were amplified from RNA transcripts. A first-round RT-PCR of the TCR CDR3 used the HTBI primer set with the Qiagen OneStep RT-PCR kit. A second multiplex PCR round built the libraries, followed by size selection and purification. Paired-end sequencing of the libraries was performed with 100 bp reads on an Illumina HiSeq2000. Per the authors' processing: SOAPnuke was used to process the raw data, removing reads that contained adapters or uncalled bases, had a mean Phred below 15, or lacked an exact match to the constant primer or identifier. High-quality paired reads were merged using COPE v1.2.5, and each unique nucleotide sequence was defined as a clonotype. MiTCR v1.1 was used to align clonotypes to the IMGT TRBV, TRBD and TRBJ reference segments. Only V-J combinations with frequency above 0.0001, covering 99.2% of repertoires, were analysed. A TCS score was defined as the ratio between F50 (clonal expansion) and ExV (chaos), using BLOSUM62-based TCRdist between CDR3 peptides within each V-J. Welch's t-statistics and random forest reduced approximately 520 V-J features to 13, which were used in a naive Bayes classifier (R e1071). The Morisita-Horn index was used to measure how similar the thyroid and blood repertoires were. TCRdb itself trimmed the public reads at Q25 with fastp, ran MiXCR and retained productive beta chains. Rows merge per CDR3 protein into single entries with the most common DNA and genes. V and J calls and clone size were set by TCRdb, not the authors. Counted in this sample were 600,000 to 700,000 distinct CDR3 sequences; roughly 14% of them appeared once. The ten largest clones capture roughly 4.5% of the sample.

In this chain, TRBV2 is recombined with TRBJ1-1; TRBD1 is perhaps the D gene, given 5 matching bases. The sample taken for sequencing was blood. This TCR was sampled from a woman in her forties with Graves' ophthalmopathy. The DNA sequence is TGTGCCAGTTTGGGACGGTGGGGAGCTTTCTTT. It translates to CASLGRWGAFF.